Each of the 14 T cell receptor beta chains below was sequenced from the same sample in a study of graft-versus-host responses after intestinal transplantation (dated by TCRdb to the early 2020s). The meaning of the sample's time point label: cells obtained before transplantation from donor or recipient. Their recognized antigens are unknown. The library was produced with the immunoSEQ multiplex PCR assay. The source is immuneACCESS, and TCRdb retained only in-frame sequences with V and J called. Part of the clones is not carried over; for the studies checked, unresolved V genes explain less than half of this, and the remainder is unexplained. The sample table lists approximately 76,000 clones, under 90% of them with a count of one. The ten largest account for approximately 0.39% of the sample. The sequencing here drew on unstimulated CD4+ T cells sorted from spleen or lymph node cells, taken before transplant. These TCRs come from a human donor who was the organ donor for an intestinal transplant.

The chain uses TRBV7-6 and TRBJ1-2; 10 nucleotides line up with TRBD1. There are 16 residues in the CDR3. V dropped 3 bases and J dropped 4; count of bases not matched to a gene: 8. Per the germline V gene, CDR1 is SGHVS and CDR2 is FNYEAQ. The CDR3, as DNA: TGTGCCAGCAGCTTCCTCCCCGGGGACAGGGGCTATGGCTACACCTTC. Its translation is CASSFLPGDRGYGYTF.

The rearrangement uses TRBV9 and TRBJ1-5, with D possibly being TRBD1 (5 bases). CDR3 length: 15 amino acids. Trimming cost V 0 bases and J 4 bases, with 11 bases left between them. Germline lookup yields CDR1 SGDLS and CDR2 YYNGEE. In nucleotides, the CDR3 is TGTGCCAGCAGCGTAGATGCGGGGACGAATCAGCCCCAGCATTTT. It specifies CASSVDAGTNQPQHF.

The chain recombines TRBV27 with TRBJ2-6; 9 bases agree with TRBD1. V trimming: 3 bases; J trimming: 3 bases; junction bases outside the gene matches: 12. This CDR3 is 19 amino acids long. CDR1 MNHEY and CDR2 SMNVEV come from the germline V gene (reference sequence). CDR3 nucleotides: TGTGCCAGCAGTTTTACTAATCCGGGACAGGGAGGTGGGGCCAACGTCCTGACTTTC. As protein: CASSFTNPGQGGGANVLTF.

The J gene is TRBJ1-5, the V gene TRBV27, with 7 bases matching TRBD1. CDR3 length equals 14 residues. With V trimmed by 5 bases and J by 6 bases, 7 bases remained unmatched. Germline CDR1 and CDR2: MNHEY and SMNVEV (reference sequence). DNA for the CDR3: TGTGCCAGCAGTCCCCGACAGGGTACTCAGCCCCAGCATTTT. This sequence encodes CASSPRQGTQPQHF.

The chain joins TRBV6-5 to TRBJ2-5; the match to TRBD1 covers 8 bases. The V and J ends lost 3 bases and 1 base, in that order; junction bases with no gene match: 1. This CDR3 spans 14 amino acids. CDR1 MNHEY and CDR2 SVGAGI come from the germline V gene. The CDR3, as DNA: TGTGCCAGCAGTTATGGGACAGGCCAAGAGACCCAGTACTTC. Protein sequence: CASSYGTGQETQYF.

The genes are TRBV15 and TRBJ1-4, with 11 bases identical to TRBD1. V shed 5 bases and J 8 bases; nucleotides not matched to a gene: 10. The CDR3 length is 16 residues. From germline, CDR1 is LNHNV and CDR2 YYDKDF (reference sequence). CDR3 sequence (DNA): TGTGCCACCAGCCGCTCCGGACAGGGGGCCGGGGAAAAACTGTTTTTT. Translated: CATSRSGQGAGEKLFF.

V is TRBV2 and J is TRBJ2-5; 7 bases fit TRBD1. The junction had 4 bases not matched to a gene; V was cut back by 4 bases and J by 2 bases. The CDR3 runs to 14 residues. CDR1 and CDR2 from the germline V gene are SNHLY and FYNNEI. CDR3 amino acids: CASSGGQRQETQYF. CDR3 in DNA: TGTGCCAGCAGTGGGGGACAGAGACAAGAGACCCAGTACTTC. The full variable domain, with the rest looked up from reference TRBV2 and TRBJ2-5, is EPEVTQTPSHQVTQMGQEVILRCVPISNHLYFYWYRQILGQKVEFLVSFYNNEISEKSEIFDDQFSVERPDGSNFTLKIRSTKLEDSAMYFCASSGGQRQETQYFGPGTRLLVL.

The chain uses TRBV27 and TRBJ1-5; weak D call: TRBD1 (6 bases). The germline V gene encodes CDR1 MNHEY and CDR2 SMNVEV (reference sequence). The CDR3 is 14 amino acids. The V and J ends lost 5 bases and 0 bases respectively, with 8 bases between them. The CDR3 is CASSPRGSNQPQHF. The CDR3 DNA follows: TGTGCCAGCAGTCCCAGGGGTAGCAATCAGCCCCAGCATTTT.

The chain employs TRBV5-1 and TRBJ1-2; 8 nucleotides line up with TRBD1. Losses at the gene ends were 4 bases for V and 1 base for J; bases not matched to a gene: 6. The CDR3 consists of 15 residues. CDR1 and CDR2 from the germline V gene are SGHRS and YFSETQ. The CDR3 bases are TGCGCCAGCAGCCCTCAGGGGGCAAATAACTATGGCTACACCTTC. It codes for CASSPQGANNYGYTF.

This chain joins TRBV11-3 and TRBJ2-3; TRBD2 matches 8 bases. The V and J ends lost 3 bases and 3 bases, in that order; junction bases with no gene match: 2. The CDR3 length is 14 residues. Per the germline V gene, CDR1 is SGHNT and CDR2 is YENEEA. Here the CDR3 DNA reads TGTGCCAGCAGCTTCGGCGGGGGGACAGATACGCAGTATTTT. Translation gives CASSFGGGTDTQYF.

V is TRBV4-2 and J is TRBJ2-2; TRBD1 agrees at 9 bases. Trimming cost V 4 bases and J 3 bases; bases outside gene matches: 6. CDR1 is LGHNA, CDR2 YNFKEQ, per germline. The CDR3 is 16 residues long. The CDR3 reads CASSRNRGRDTGELFF. The CDR3 bases are TGTGCCAGCAGCCGTAACAGGGGGCGAGACACCGGGGAGCTGTTTTTT.

The chain recombines TRBV19 with TRBJ1-6, with 11 bases matching TRBD1. The CDR3 extends over 17 amino acids. The ends lost 6 bases at V and 7 bases at J; junction bases unmatched: 11. CDR1 is LNHDA, CDR2 SQIVND, per germline (reference sequence). CDR3 DNA: TGTGCCAGTAGACCAATGGACAGGGGGCAGTTCAATTCACCCCTCCACTTT. It is translated as CASRPMDRGQFNSPLHF. The variable domain in full, with the rest retrieved from reference TRBV19 and TRBJ1-6, is DGGITQSPKYLFRKEGQNVTLSCEQNLNHDAMYWYRQDPGQGLRLIYYSQIVNDFQKGDIAEGYSVSREKKESFPLTVTSAQKNPTAFYLCASRPMDRGQFNSPLHFGNGTRLTVT.

The chain carries TRBV30 and TRBJ1-6, with 10 nucleotides matching TRBD1. Per germline, CDR1 GTSNPN and CDR2 SVGIG (reference sequence). The CDR3 is 15 amino acids. Losses at the gene ends were 2 bases for V and 8 bases for J; bases not matched to a gene: 6. CDR3 loop: CAWSHRDRGYSPLHF. CDR3 nucleotides: TGTGCCTGGAGTCACCGGGACAGGGGATATTCACCCCTCCACTTT.

The genes are TRBV27 and TRBJ1-4; perhaps TRBD1 as D (5 bases). CDR3 length equals 14 residues. From germline, CDR1 is MNHEY and CDR2 SMNVEV (reference sequence). Trimming took off 5 bases at V and 8 bases at J, with 15 bases between the two ends. The CDR3 coding sequence is TGTGCCAGCAGTAGGGGTGGATTCGGAGAAAAACTGTTTTTT. It yields the protein CASSRGGFGEKLFF. Based on the CDR3 plus reference TRBV27 and TRBJ1-4, the full variable domain is EAQVTQNPRYLITVTGKKLTVTCSQNMNHEYMSWYRQDPGLGLRQIYYSMNVEVTDKGDVPEGYKVSRKEKRNFPLILESPSPNQTSLYFCASSRGGFGEKLFFGSGTQLSVL.